What follows are 8 T cell receptor beta chains derived from one specimen sequenced in a study of cytomegalovirus exposure and HLA in healthy donors. PCR amplification relied on 60 Vbeta primers (plus 13 Jbeta primers). The repertoire was sequenced with immunoSEQ multiplex PCR; TCRdb's copy has only in-frame clones and lacks some. The data show just under 95,000 clones, about four fifths seen once. The sample consisted of PBMCs. These receptors all stem from a woman aged 18-29 years in good health and CMV-seropositive.

CDR3: CASSLGTSPSYEQYF. Written as DNA, the CDR3 is TGTGCCAGCAGCTTAGGGACTAGCCCTTCCTACGAGCAGTACTTC. The V call is TRBV7-6, the J call TRBJ2-7, with 8 bases identical to TRBD2. Per germline, CDR1 SGHVS and CDR2 FNYEAQ. J gave up 1 base and V 1 base, and 3 bases lay outside the gene matches. The CDR3 is 15 amino acids.

The genes are TRBV19 and TRBJ2-2, with no clear D. CDR1 is LNHDA, CDR2 SQIVND, per germline (reference sequence). Trimming cost V 4 bases and J 0 bases, with 6 bases left between them. The CDR3 sequence is 14 residues long. As DNA, the CDR3 is TGTGCCAGTAGTAAATCTACGAACACCGGGGAGCTGTTTTTT. Amino acids: CASSKSTNTGELFF.

This clone was recorded only once. V usage is TRBV7-2 and J usage is TRBJ1-3, with D hard to call. Per germline, CDR1 SGHTA and CDR2 FQGNSA. The ends were cut back, 5 bases at V and 4 bases at J, with 6 bases in the middle. The CDR3 length is 12 residues. The CDR3 here is CASSALGNTIYF. The CDR3 DNA follows: TGTGCCAGCAGCGCACTGGGAAACACCATATATTTT.

The chain combines TRBV2 with TRBJ2-3; a weak D match, TRBD1 (5 bases). The CDR3 runs 16 residues. CDR1 is SNHLY, CDR2 FYNNEI, per germline. The V and J ends lost 4 bases and 2 bases respectively, with 16 bases between them. CDR3 bases: TGTGCCAGCAGTGGTCCGTCAGGGATAGCCACAGATACGCAGTATTTT. Translated: CASSGPSGIATDTQYF.

Here the CDR3 reads CASSYSGQSPTNEQFF. CDR3 sequence (DNA): TGTGCCAGCAGCTATAGCGGGCAGAGTCCAACCAATGAGCAGTTCTTC. The chain links TRBV7-3 to TRBJ2-1; 7 bases are a match to TRBD2. Unmatched junction bases numbered 12, after V lost 4 bases and J lost 6 bases. Looked up from germline, CDR1 is SGHTA and CDR2 is FQGTGA. The CDR3 sequence is 16 residues long.

The chain combines TRBV6-5 with TRBJ2-3; D not resolved. V was pared by 6 bases and J by 3 bases, with 10 bases between. This CDR3 contains 13 residues. Per germline, CDR1 MNHEY and CDR2 SVGAGI. The CDR3 DNA reads TGTGCCAGCAGCCTAGTAGTGACAGATACGCAGTATTTT. Translating gives CASSLVVTDTQYF.

The V gene is TRBV14, the J gene TRBJ2-1, with 7 bases identical to TRBD2. Germline CDR1 is SGHDN and CDR2 is FVKESK. Trimming cost V 4 bases and J 7 bases; bases outside gene matches: 13. This CDR3 has 16 residues. CDR3 residues: CASSRWVAGVRNEQFF. For the CDR3, the DNA is TGTGCCAGCAGCCGCTGGGTGGCGGGAGTGCGTAATGAGCAGTTCTTC.

The V gene is TRBV5-8, the J gene TRBJ2-1; maybe TRBD2 (6 bases). The CDR3 loop spans 15 amino acids. Germline lookup yields CDR1 SGHTS and CDR2 YDEGEE. Trimming removed 4 bases from V and 10 bases from J, with 21 bases in between. CDR3 protein: CASSGDSQVVLEQFF. CDR3 bases: TGTGCCAGCAGCGGGGACTCACAAGTCGTATTGGAGCAGTTCTTC.